This is a list of T cell receptor beta chains from one sample in a study of neoadjuvant anti-PD-1 for oral cavity cancer. The data were produced by immunoSEQ multiplex PCR, yet TCRdb's version contains in-frame clones alone and is incomplete. The sample holds around 81,000 clones, about 84% seen once. The sequencing here drew on PBMCs, taken before nivolumab (anti-PD-1) treatment. The receptors originated from a person between 40 and 85 years old with oral cavity squamous cell carcinoma. The conserved cysteine and the conserved F or W are not part of the CDR3 here.

CDR3: ASTETSGGNIQY
V: TRBV5-6
J: TRBJ2-4

CDR3: SARGQIEAF
V: TRBV20-1
J: TRBJ1-1

CDR3: ASSEREQF
V: TRBV27
J: TRBJ2-1

CDR3: ASSYYGKYNEQF
V: TRBV6-5
J: TRBJ2-1

CDR3: AWSVTGKSYEQY
V: TRBV30
J: TRBJ2-7

CDR3: ASSDNPAEQY
V: TRBV2
J: TRBJ2-7

CDR3: ASRRDRPYEQY
V: TRBV25-1
J: TRBJ2-7

CDR3: ASSGQLNEKLF
V: TRBV7-9
J: TRBJ1-4

CDR3: AIGGGRSTDTQY
V: TRBV10-3
J: TRBJ2-3

CDR3: ASTPGVLGYT
V: TRBV7-2
J: TRBJ1-2

CDR3: ASKLAGDLGNEQF
V: TRBV6-1
J: TRBJ2-1

CDR3: ASSPEDRGAYGYT
V: TRBV7-8
J: TRBJ1-2

CDR3: ARSLDARRTFYT
V: TRBV5-3
J: TRBJ1-2

CDR3: SARGGSGYT
V: TRBV20-1
J: TRBJ1-2

CDR3: ASSAERGTDTQY
V: TRBV2
J: TRBJ2-3

CDR3: ASSSSRSAYEQY
V: TRBV11-2
J: TRBJ2-7

CDR3: ASSVGQGAYEQF
V: TRBV2
J: TRBJ2-1

CDR3: ASREPGQLEAF
V: TRBV28
J: TRBJ1-1

CDR3: ASSLSNTGELF
V: TRBV7-3
J: TRBJ2-2